This TCR beta chain was sequenced during a study of T cells in Graves' hyperthyroidism and ophthalmopathy (dated by TCRdb to the late 2010s). Broadly, across the study: Peripheral blood samples were taken at the time of initial diagnosis, prior to any treatment. To identify TCR V-J signatures that set the groups apart, the researchers used a discovery cohort of about a hundred patients, made up of roughly 40 with Graves' ophthalmopathy and 55 to 65 with stable Graves' hyperthyroidism. Whether ophthalmopathy could be predicted prospectively was tested in an independent validation cohort made up of about 18 hyperthyroidism patients plus 17 patients who later progressed to ophthalmopathy. The 100 or so discovery patients were divided at random into training and test sets in a 7:3 ratio. The study also compared thyroid tissue and blood T-cell repertoires from about 6 Graves' hyperthyroidism patients. After blood sampling, hyperthyroidism patients were treated with methimazole at a starting dose of 30 mg daily, and ophthalmopathy patients were treated with high-dose intravenous methylprednisolone. According to the paper, TCR Vbeta CDR3 sequencing was carried out on 135 peripheral blood samples, which came from some 41 ophthalmopathy, fewer than 80 hyperthyroidism and approximately 17 progressor patients.

A distance of 14 bases separates the germline ends of V and J, which lose 1 base and 2 bases respectively. The CDR3 numbers 17 residues from cysteine through phenylalanine. Only the CDR3 portion is preserved as DNA: 51 bases, with reading frame beginning at the first base. In the germline V gene, CDR1 corresponds to MGHRA and CDR2 to YSYEKL. Notes on this clonotype: This receptor's antigen is unknown. Base quality data are lacking; no much larger clone is found one base away.

A patient counted as having stable Graves' hyperthyroidism if no progression to ophthalmopathy occurred over 18 months of follow-up. The hyperthyroidism patients were between 18 and 65 years old and newly diagnosed, with a disease duration of less than 2 months. Exclusion was applied to patients with uncontrolled infections, other autoimmune diseases, pregnancy or lactation. Diagnoses were established on the basis of clinical symptoms, serum thyroxine and TRAb, thyroid ultrasound, and orbital computed tomography. PBMCs were isolated from 10 ml of fresh peripheral blood by Ficoll-Paque density gradient centrifugation. Total RNA was extracted with Trizol reagent, and quality was checked on an Agilent 2100 Bioanalyzer. Amplification of TCR beta CDR3 regions was carried out from RNA transcripts. The first round of RT-PCR for the TCR CDR3 was performed with the HTBI primer set and the Qiagen OneStep RT-PCR kit. The libraries were constructed in a second round of multiplex PCR and then size-selected and purified. Paired-end sequencing of the libraries was performed with 100 bp reads on an Illumina HiSeq2000. The paper's processing steps were these. SOAPnuke was used to process the raw data, with reads discarded if the reads contained adapters or uncalled bases, had a mean Phred below 15, or lacked an exact constant-primer or identifier match. High-quality paired reads were merged with COPE v1.2.5, and unique nucleotide sequences were defined as clonotypes. MiTCR v1.1 was used to align clonotypes to the IMGT TRBV, TRBD and TRBJ reference segments. The analysis was restricted to V-J combinations with a frequency above 0.0001, which together covered roughly 99% of the repertoires. The TCS score was defined as the ratio of F50 (clonal expansion) to E x V (chaos), calculated using BLOSUM62-based TCRdist between CDR3 peptides within each V-J. Welch's t-statistics and random forest reduced around 510 V-J features to under 15, which were used in a naive Bayes classifier (R e1071). TCRdb reprocessing: public reads trimmed at Q25 with fastp, clones called with MiXCR, in-frame beta chains kept. CDR3 protein sequences are deduplicated, and each keeps its most common genes and DNA. These V and J calls rely on TCRdb rather than the paper's analysis. For this sample the table gives about 360,000 distinct CDR3 sequences, of which roughly 13% were detected only once. The ten largest clonotypes hold around a tenth of the sample.

The investigation overall reported the following: No statistical method was used to fix the sample size in advance, and group allocation was not hidden from the investigators. A model built on a 13 V-J signature distinguished ophthalmopathy from stable hyperthyroidism, reaching around 90% sensitivity and around 81% specificity in cross-validation and 80%/75% in testing. Most expanded thyroid clonotypes (frequency above 0.001) were also detected in blood, a finding suggesting that blood repertoires may reflect thyroid immune responses. During validation, the model predicted progression to ophthalmopathy a median of roughly 7.1 months ahead of onset, with approximately 71% sensitivity and 72.22% specificity.

The V gene is TRBV4-1 and the J gene is TRBJ1-4, with an unclear D gene assignment. This TCR came from a woman aged 18-29 years with Graves' hyperthyroidism. Specimen: blood. The CDR3 here reads CASSQAPRERTNEKLFF. The DNA sequence follows: TGCGCCAGCAGCCAAGCCCCGAGGGAGAGGACTAATGAAAAACTGTTTTTT.